This TCR beta chain derives from a study of STAT5B mutations in CD4+ large granular lymphocyte leukemia. Study-wide findings and caveats: 8/27 top patient clones versus 2/35 control clones were TRBV06-family. Without HLA matching, higher CD4+ than CD8+ T-LGLL clonality could reflect small sample size.

A note on this clone: As yet, its antigen is unknown.

Using immunoSEQ multiplex PCR, the repertoire was profiled, and TCRdb retains in-frame clones only, with some absent. In the table there are roughly 40,000 clones, roughly 83% of which are singletons. The CDR3 covers 15 residues. Germline V gene sequence: CDR1 LGHNA, CDR2 YNFKEQ. The trim removed 5 bases at V and 0 bases at J, leaving 2 bases unmatched. Buffy coats from healthy blood donors served as controls. The chain combines TRBV4-2 with TRBJ2-3; 10 bases fit TRBD2. Sequenced input: CD4+ T cells from blood buffy coats. The clonotype comes from a human donor in good health. The CDR3: CASSKLAGSTDTQYF. Written as DNA, the CDR3 is TGTGCCAGCAGCAAACTAGCGGGGAGCACAGATACGCAGTATTTT.